This T cell receptor beta chain was captured in a study of blood T cells in healthy people across ages. Combining a sample-barcoded 5' primer with a J-beta primer mix, a second PCR ran for about 7 to 11 cycles. In TCRdb, the 5' RACE reads were re-called with MiXCR into one record per CDR3 protein. The sample yields 600,000 to 1,000,000 distinct CDR3 sequences, 25% seen once. V was pared by 8 bases and J by 4 bases, with 23 bases between. From germline, CDR1 is MDHEN and CDR2 SYDVKM. The CDR3 is 16 residues long. Turning to this clonotype: Its target is not known.

The study's findings and limits: Naive T cell percentage showed a strong correlation with TCR beta diversity. Relative to aged donors, long-lived donors carried more naive CD4+ cells and displayed higher diversity.

Separately, the same data were catalogued under a study of T cells of mothers and their children. This second study notes: Slightly higher, non-significant overlap characterized related mother-child pairs relative to unrelated pairs.

The TCR was taken from a boy between 5 and 17 years old in good health. The sequenced material came from blood. The gene calls are TRBV28 and TRBJ2-5; maybe TRBD2 (7 bases). The CDR3 here is CASRSGGGGVLETQYF. The CDR3 coding sequence is TGTGCCAGCCGATCCGGGGGAGGGGGGGTCCTAGAGACCCAGTACTTC. The variable domain in full, completed from reference TRBV28 and TRBJ2-5, reads DVKVTQSSRYLVKRTGEKVFLECVQDMDHENMFWYRQDPGLGLRLIYFSYDVKMKEKGDIPEGYSVSREKKERFSLILESASTNQTSMYLCASRSGGGGVLETQYFGPGTRLLVL.